These 21 T cell receptor beta chains share one sample of origin, sequenced in a study of read filtering for tumor transcriptome and immune sequencing. The library was built from about 370 ng RNA with molecular barcoded adaptors for alpha/delta and beta/gamma chains. Using its own MiXCR run on the reads, TCRdb lists one record per CDR3 protein. This sample has tens of thousands of distinct CDR3 sequences; 10% to 15% occur once, and the top ten carry approximately 14%. Material for sequencing was a population of CD138-negative cells sorted from bone marrow. These receptors came from a donor aged 40 or older with multiple myeloma.

On this clonotype itself: Given a much more abundant clone one base away, this may be a read error. This CDR3 is missing its conserved last phenylalanine or tryptophan, likely due to a read error. This rearrangement joins TRBV6-5 to TRBJ1-2; D possibly corresponds to TRBD1 (6 bases). The CDR3 length is 18 residues. Germline CDR1 and CDR2: MNHEY and SVGAGI. Trimming shortened V by 2 bases and J by 0 bases, and 19 bases separated the two germline ends. The CDR3 nucleotides are TGTGCCAGCAGTTACAAGACCCCAGGACAGACTACTAACTATGGCTACACCATC. Its protein product is CASSYKTPGQTTNYGYTI.

This clonotype was seen a handful of times. The J gene is TRBJ1-5, the V gene TRBV19; D unresolved. Germline V gives CDR1 LNHDA, CDR2 SQIVND (reference sequence). The V end lost 5 bases, the J end lost 4 bases, and 12 bases lay between the germline ends. The CDR3 covers 14 residues. The CDR3 sequence is CASSPRRENQPQHF. The DNA of the CDR3 is TGTGCCAGTAGTCCTCGAAGGGAGAATCAGCCCCAGCATTTT.

Ten or more counts support this clonotype. V is TRBV7-2 and J is TRBJ2-3; D is undetermined. V lost 1 base to trimming and J lost 0 bases, with 8 bases between them. The CDR3 consists of 15 residues. Germline lookup yields CDR1 SGHTA and CDR2 FQGNSA. This CDR3 is CASSLGFSSTDTQYF. As DNA, the CDR3 is TGTGCCAGCAGCTTAGGCTTTTCTAGCACAGATACGCAGTATTTT.

A word on this clonotype: One base away lies a much larger clone, so this may be a sequencing read error. The V call is TRBV10-2, the J call TRBJ2-5, with 7 nucleotides matching TRBD2. CDR1 and CDR2 from the germline V gene are WSHSY and SAAADI. The CDR3 spans 14 residues. Unmatched junction bases numbered 13, after V lost 6 bases and J lost 9 bases. CDR3 sequence reads: CASRNSGQSEAQYF. For the CDR3, the DNA is TGCGCCAGCAGGAATAGCGGGCAGTCGGAGGCCCAGTACTTC.

This clonotype has at least ten counts. V and J are TRBV7-9 and TRBJ1-4; TRBD1 agrees at 8 bases. Trimming removed 2 bases from V and 7 bases from J; junction bases left unmatched: 3. Looked up from germline, CDR1 is SEHNR and CDR2 is FQNEAQ (reference sequence). This CDR3 is 14 amino acids long. CDR3 nucleotides: TGTGCCAGCAGCTTAATGACAGGGGTTGAAAAACTGTTTTTT. Translating gives CASSLMTGVEKLFF.

This clonotype came up many times. The gene calls are TRBV28 and TRBJ2-2; D possibly uses TRBD1 or TRBD2 (6 bases each). Trimming took off 8 bases at V and 0 bases at J, with 19 bases between the two ends. Germline V gives CDR1 MDHEN, CDR2 SYDVKM. The CDR3 sequence is 17 residues long. Written as DNA, the CDR3 is TGTGCCAGCCGAACCACGGAGGGGGTCGCGAACACCGGGGAGCTGTTTTTT. Its protein product is CASRTTEGVANTGELFF.

A note on this clonotype: A much bigger clone sits one base away, suggesting this may be a read error. The chain recombines TRBV7-8 with TRBJ2-3; 13 nucleotides agree with TRBD2. V lost 2 bases, J lost 6 bases, and 17 bases stayed unmatched. Looked up from germline, CDR1 is SGHVS and CDR2 is FQNEAQ. This CDR3 is built from 20 residues. This CDR3 reads CASSLIWGRGLAGEADTQYF. The CDR3 region has the DNA TGTGCCAGCAGCTTAATCTGGGGCAGAGGACTAGCGGGAGAGGCGGATACGCAGTATTTT.

This clonotype came up many times. V and J are TRBV20-1 and TRBJ2-2; 13 bases match TRBD2. CDR3 length: 16 residues. Germline CDR1 is DFQATT and CDR2 is SNEGSKA (reference sequence). Losses at the gene ends were 0 bases for V and 6 bases for J; bases not matched to a gene: 4. CDR3 in amino acids: CSARDGTSGAAGELFF. The CDR3 DNA is TGCAGTGCTAGAGACGGGACTAGCGGGGCAGCCGGGGAGCTGTTTTTT.

The chain uses TRBV7-2 and TRBJ2-7; 8 bases align to TRBD1. Germline CDR1 is SGHTA and CDR2 is FQGNSA. The trim removed 3 bases at V and 7 bases at J, leaving 14 bases unmatched. The length of the CDR3 is 16 residues. CDR3 DNA: TGTGCCAGCAGCTTTGACGCCGGGACAGGCCTCGGGGAGCAGTACTTC. Its protein product is CASSFDAGTGLGEQYF.

This clonotype was recorded many times. The chain employs TRBV7-8 and TRBJ2-1, with D unclear. Germline CDR1 SGHVS, CDR2 FQNEAQ. V lost 5 bases and J 4 bases, leaving 15 bases between the germline ends. CDR3 length equals 15 residues. The CDR3 nucleotides read TGTGCCAGCAGCCCCGGTCTAGTTCGGTACAATGAGCAGTTCTTC. It yields the protein CASSPGLVRYNEQFF. Full variable domain (missing parts from reference TRBV7-8 and TRBJ2-1): GAGVSQSPRYKVAKRGQDVALRCDPISGHVSLFWYQQALGQGPEFLTYFQNEAQLDKSGLPSDRFFAERPEGSVSTLKIQRTQQEDSAVYLCASSPGLVRYNEQFFGPGTRLTVL.

This clonotype was observed at least ten times. With a much larger clone just one base away, this may be a read error. This chain uses TRBV6-5 with TRBJ2-1, with 13 nucleotides matching TRBD2. The CDR3 extends over 16 amino acids. V lost 6 bases, J lost 10 bases, and 12 bases stayed unmatched. Germline assignment: CDR1 MNHEY and CDR2 SVGAGI. The CDR3: CASSTTSGRAIKEQFF. CDR3 DNA sequence: TGTGCCAGCAGCACTACTAGCGGGAGGGCCATAAAGGAGCAGTTCTTC.

The table lists this clonotype with many counts. The V and J genes are TRBV7-2 and TRBJ2-1; D remains unclear. The CDR3 length is 12 residues. CDR1 and CDR2 from the germline V gene are SGHTA and FQGNSA. Trimming stripped 5 bases from V and 8 bases from J, with 10 bases between. CDR3 DNA sequence: TGTGCCAGCAGCCCCCAATCGGATGAGCAGTTCTTC. It yields the protein CASSPQSDEQFF.

This clonotype appeared a few times. Being one base from a much bigger clone, this may be a read error. The gene calls are TRBV5-6 and TRBJ1-2, with TRBD1 matching 8 bases. This CDR3 comprises 13 residues. Trimming took 4 bases from V and 4 from J; bases not matched to a gene: 3. Germline V gene sequence: CDR1 SGHDT, CDR2 YYEEEE. The CDR3 region has the DNA TGTGCCAGCAGCCGGGACAGGAGCTATGGCTACACCTTC. Protein product: CASSRDRSYGYTF.

As to this clonotype: In this CDR3 the conserved last residue, phenylalanine or tryptophan, is missing, so a read error is likely. This rearrangement joins TRBV4-2 to TRBJ1-4; D not certain. The germline V gene encodes CDR1 LGHNA and CDR2 YNFKEQ. V lost 4 bases and J 5 bases, leaving 11 bases between the germline ends. This CDR3 is built from 14 residues. The CDR3 DNA is TGTGCCAGCAGCCCGGACGGAAGGAATGAAAAACTGTTTTCT. Its protein product is CASSPDGRNEKLFS.

Ten or more counts support this clonotype. The CDR3 loop is CASSALGRDFNEQFF. CDR3 bases: TGTGCCAGCAGCGCCCTTGGCAGGGATTTTAATGAGCAGTTCTTC. The gene calls are TRBV3-1 and TRBJ2-1; maybe TRBD1 (5 bases). There are 15 residues in the CDR3. The V and J ends lost 5 bases and 7 bases respectively, with 18 bases between them. The germline CDR1 and CDR2 sequences are LGHDT and YNNKEL (reference sequence).

The sample holds many counts of this clonotype. The chain uses TRBV29-1 and TRBJ2-3; D remains unclear. Germline V CDR1 and CDR2: SQVTM, ANQGSEA. V was pared by 2 bases and J by 2 bases, with 14 bases between. This CDR3 is built from 15 residues. CDR3 in DNA: TGCAGCGTTGAACCCCAGGAAGAGAACACAGATACGCAGTATTTT. As protein: CSVEPQEENTDTQYF.

Comment on this clonotype: The junction and the germline gene differ at one end; a read error may be behind it. V is TRBV18 and J is TRBJ2-1, with a tentative D call TRBD2 (7 bases). The CDR3 is 15 residues long. Germline lookup yields CDR1 KGHSH and CDR2 LQKENI. The CDR3: CASSPLMSGDNEQSF. Here the CDR3 DNA reads TGTGCCAGCTCACCACTAATGAGCGGGGACAATGAGCAGTCCTTC.

This clonotype was recorded many times. The rearrangement joins TRBV4-1 to TRBJ2-7; 11 bases line up with TRBD2. CDR3 size: 17 residues. Germline values: CDR1 MGHRA, CDR2 YSYEKL. Unmatched junction bases numbered 5, after V lost 1 base and J lost 0 bases. CDR3 amino acids: CASSQGLGLADSYEQYF. DNA of the CDR3: TGCGCCAGCAGCCAAGGCTTGGGACTAGCGGACTCCTACGAGCAGTACTTC.

At least ten counts were recorded for this clonotype. CDR3 region: CASSRVGTGFNQPQHF. CDR3 DNA sequence: TGTGCCAGCAGTCGCGTGGGGACAGGGTTCAATCAGCCCCAGCATTTT. This chain connects TRBV6-2 or TRBV6-3 to TRBJ1-5; the match to TRBD1 covers 9 bases. J lost 3 bases, V lost 5 bases, and 8 bases had no gene match. Germline CDR1 and CDR2: MNHEY and SVGEGT. CDR3 length: 16 amino acids.

The chain employs TRBV27 and TRBJ2-5; 11 bases fit TRBD2. The CDR3 is made up of 15 amino acids. J gave up 4 bases and V 7 bases, and 8 bases lay outside the gene matches. Germline-derived CDR1 and CDR2 are MNHEY and SMNVEV (reference sequence). CDR3 DNA sequence: TGTGCCAGCAACGTAGCGGGAGGGCCGGGAGAGACCCAGTACTTC. Its translation: CASNVAGGPGETQYF.

About this clonotype: A read error may be the cause here, since a much bigger clone is one base away. This chain connects TRBV7-9 to TRBJ1-2; no clear D. CDR3 length equals 13 residues. V was clipped by 5 bases and J by 6 bases, with 13 bases between them. Germline V gives CDR1 SEHNR, CDR2 FQNEAQ (reference sequence). As DNA, the CDR3 is TGTGCCAGCAGCCCCGCGGGTCCTGATGGCTACACCTTC. It specifies CASSPAGPDGYTF.